The 14 T cell receptor beta chains below come from one sample, sequenced in a study of cytomegalovirus exposure and HLA in healthy donors. Sequenced by immunoSEQ multiplex PCR; TCRdb stores in-frame clones only, minus some. This sample carries tens of thousands of clones, roughly 90% of them seen once, and the ten largest clones take 1.2%. The sequenced sample consisted of PBMCs. The source is a woman aged 18-35 years in good health and CMV-seronegative.

This sequence joins TRBV11-2 and TRBJ2-1; TRBD2 aligns across 12 bases. Trimming removed 0 bases from V and 12 bases from J; junction bases left unmatched: 6. This CDR3 has 15 residues. The germline V gene has CDR1 SGHAT and CDR2 FQNNGV. This chain's CDR3 is CASSLELAGGAGQFF. CDR3 coding DNA: TGTGCCAGCAGCTTAGAACTAGCGGGGGGCGCAGGGCAGTTCTTC.

A single count supports this clone. The V call is TRBV30, the J call TRBJ1-1; D gene unclear. The germline V gene encodes CDR1 GTSNPN and CDR2 SVGIG (reference sequence). V was pared by 4 bases and J by 5 bases, with 11 bases between. The CDR3 covers 12 residues. CDR3 in DNA: TGTGCCTGGAACGAATTGCGAACTGAAGCTTTCTTT. It yields the protein CAWNELRTEAFF.

To note about this clone: As the CDR3 is not closed by the conserved phenylalanine or tryptophan, this likely results from a read error. The limits of the CDR3 on the DNA are not certain, so only TCRdb's listed CDR3 is given. This chain connects TRBV10-1 to TRBJ2-7; the tabulated D call, TRBD2, remains unverified against the DNA. The V gene's germline CDR1 is WNHNN and CDR2 SYGVQD (reference sequence). With termini counted, the CDR3 has 9 amino acids. The CDR3 here is CASSTRYLL.

The V and J genes are TRBV5-6 and TRBJ1-2, with 8 bases lining up with TRBD1. The CDR3 consists of 13 residues. Germline-derived CDR1 and CDR2 are SGHDT and YYEEEE. Trimming took 0 bases from V and 7 from J; bases not matched to a gene: 2. The CDR3 nucleotides read TGTGCCAGCAGCTTGGCAGGGGGCTCTGGCTACACCTTC. Protein: CASSLAGGSGYTF.

V gene TRBV5-6 combines with J gene TRBJ1-2; TRBD1 might be the D (5 bases). V dropped 4 bases and J dropped 5 bases, with 21 bases sitting between them. The germline V gene has CDR1 SGHDT and CDR2 YYEEEE. The CDR3 contains 16 residues. CDR3 nucleotide sequence: TGTGCCAGCAGCGAGGGAGGTTTAGGGGTGGCTTATGGCTACACCTTC. Its protein product is CASSEGGLGVAYGYTF.

A note on this clone: Relative to the germline gene, one junction end is altered; a read error may explain this. The chain is built from TRBV29-1 and TRBJ2-1; D is perhaps TRBD1 (5 bases). Germline V gene sequence: CDR1 SQVTM, CDR2 ANQGSEA. This CDR3 region has 14 residues. The CDR3 protein is CSVEAGHVYNEQFF. CDR3 sequence (DNA): TGCAGCGTCGAAGCAGGGCACGTCTACAATGAGCAGTTCTTC.

V gene TRBV6-1 combines with J gene TRBJ2-5, with 9 bases lining up with TRBD2. The CDR3 is made up of 15 amino acids. V shed 2 bases and J 4 bases; nucleotides not matched to a gene: 5. CDR1 is MNHNS, CDR2 SASEGT, per germline. CDR3: CASSENRGRVETQYF. The CDR3 region has the DNA TGTGCCAGCAGTGAAAATCGCGGGAGGGTAGAGACCCAGTACTTC.

The chain has TRBV6-1 and TRBJ2-7; D is unclear. The CDR3 is 14 residues long. The germline CDR1 and CDR2 sequences are MNHNS and SASEGT. Trimming removed 1 base from V and 3 bases from J, with 10 bases in between. CDR3 residues: CASSEGFRYYEQYF. The CDR3, as DNA: TGTGCCAGCAGTGAAGGCTTCAGATACTACGAGCAGTACTTC.

The chain uses TRBV4-1 and TRBJ1-5; D may be TRBD1 (6 bases). V shed 0 bases and J shed 0 bases, with 15 bases lying between them. CDR3 length: 18 amino acids. Germline V gene sequence: CDR1 MGHRA, CDR2 YSYEKL. DNA for the CDR3: TGCGCCAGCAGCCAAGAAGGGGGACGGGGCTATAGCAATCAGCCCCAGCATTTT. Amino acid sequence: CASSQEGGRGYSNQPQHF.

J is TRBJ1-3 and V is TRBV7-6; TRBD1 matches at 10 bases. With V trimmed by 5 bases and J by 0 bases, 10 bases remained unmatched. CDR3 length: 18 amino acids. From germline, CDR1 is SGHVS and CDR2 FNYEAQ. CDR3 nucleotide sequence: TGTGCCAGCAGCCAGGGGAGACAGGGGGCTCACTCTGGAAACACCATATATTTT. Translation gives CASSQGRQGAHSGNTIYF.

This sequence joins TRBV15 and TRBJ2-5; 11 positions agree with TRBD2. After removal of 3 bases from V and 3 bases from J, the junction contained 3 bases not matched to a gene. This CDR3 has 15 amino acids. The germline V gene encodes CDR1 LNHNV and CDR2 YYDKDF (reference sequence). The CDR3 loop reads CATSRDSGREETQYF. CDR3 DNA: TGTGCCACCAGCAGGGATAGCGGGAGGGAAGAGACCCAGTACTTC.

V gene TRBV18 combines with J gene TRBJ1-1; TRBD1 might be the D (6 bases). CDR1 is KGHSH, CDR2 LQKENI, per germline. The V and J ends lost 6 bases and 2 bases respectively, with 10 bases between them. The CDR3 has 13 amino acids. CDR3 protein: CASSTDSNTEAFF. The CDR3 coding sequence is TGTGCCAGCTCCACGGACAGCAACACTGAAGCTTTCTTT.

V gene TRBV2 combines with J gene TRBJ2-7; D perhaps matches TRBD1 (6 bases). This CDR3 is 14 amino acids long. Germline lookup yields CDR1 SNHLY and CDR2 FYNNEI. The V gene lost 3 bases and the J gene lost 6 bases, with 15 bases spanning the gap. CDR3 residues: CASSEIPGEGEQYF. In nucleotides, the CDR3 is TGTGCCAGCAGTGAGATCCCAGGGGAAGGCGAGCAGTACTTC.

This clone appeared a single time. This chain connects TRBV5-1 to TRBJ1-5; maybe TRBD1 (5 bases). The V end lost 0 bases, the J end lost 5 bases, and 9 bases lay between the germline ends. From germline, CDR1 is SGHRS and CDR2 YFSETQ. This CDR3 region has 14 residues. The CDR3 loop is CASSLEAGYQPQHF. The CDR3 nucleotides are TGCGCCAGCAGCTTGGAAGCAGGGTATCAGCCCCAGCATTTT.